This T cell receptor beta chain was sequenced in a study of blood T cell repertoires in COVID-19. Study as a whole: The United States, Italy and Spain were the sources of the acute and convalescent COVID-19 samples. In each case, the material was cDNA or gDNA derived from T cells, B-cell-depleted T cells, or PBMCs.

In the original workflow: Counts of nucleated cells, estimated from reference gene primer amplification, were obtained. Sequencing was performed with immunoSEQ multiplex PCR; in TCRdb, only in-frame clones are kept and a portion is missing. V, J and clone size are those of that table, while D and trimming were read from the DNA. The sample holds approximately 99,000 clones; about four fifths are singletons and the top ten take approximately 4.1%. Only one count was recorded for this clone. This CDR3 has 13 amino acids. V was trimmed by 6 bases and J by 7 bases, leaving 13 bases between them. Germline V gene sequence: CDR1 KGHSH, CDR2 LQKENI.

V is TRBV18 and J is TRBJ1-5; a weak D match, TRBD1 (5 bases). The sequence was obtained from a woman between 65 and 79 years old with acute or convalescent COVID-19. The sample was peripheral blood. Here the CDR3 reads CASSPAGGQPQHF. CDR3 DNA sequence: TGTGCCAGCTCCCCGGCCGGGGGACAGCCCCAGCATTTT.